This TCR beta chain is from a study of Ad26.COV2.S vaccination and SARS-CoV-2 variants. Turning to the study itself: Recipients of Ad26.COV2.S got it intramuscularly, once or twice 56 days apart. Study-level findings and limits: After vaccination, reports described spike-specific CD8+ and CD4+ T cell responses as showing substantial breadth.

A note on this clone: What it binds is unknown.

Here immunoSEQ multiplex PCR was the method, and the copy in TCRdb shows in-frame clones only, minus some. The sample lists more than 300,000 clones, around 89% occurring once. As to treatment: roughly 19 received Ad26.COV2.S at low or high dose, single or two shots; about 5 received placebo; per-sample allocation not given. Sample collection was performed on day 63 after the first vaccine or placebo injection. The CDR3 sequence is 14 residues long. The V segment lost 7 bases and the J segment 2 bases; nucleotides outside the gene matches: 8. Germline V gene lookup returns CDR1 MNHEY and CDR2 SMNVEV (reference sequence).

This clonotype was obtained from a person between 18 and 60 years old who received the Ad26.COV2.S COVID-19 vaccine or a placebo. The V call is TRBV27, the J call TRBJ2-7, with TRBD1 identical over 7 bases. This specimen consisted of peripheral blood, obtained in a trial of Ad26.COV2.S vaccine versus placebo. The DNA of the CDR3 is TGTGCCAGCAAGAAAGAGACAGGGCCCTACGAGCAGTACTTC. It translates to CASKKETGPYEQYF.